These 30 T cell receptor beta chains came from one sample sequenced in a study of blood T cell repertoires in COVID-19. Using immunoSEQ multiplex PCR, the repertoire was profiled, and TCRdb retains in-frame clones only, with some absent. The sample contains over 150,000 clones, more than 85% of which appear only once. Sequenced material: peripheral blood. The receptors here all came from a man aged 60 to 75 with COVID-19, enrolled during active disease.

This clone has just one count. This chain connects TRBV3-1 (or the pseudogene TRBV3-2) to TRBJ2-1; 15 bases line up with TRBD2. Germline CDR1 reads LGHDT; CDR2 reads YNNKEL (reference sequence). The CDR3 has 18 amino acids. Germline trimming cut 3 bases from V and 0 bases from J; bases unmatched to any gene: 3. The CDR3 bases are TGTGCCAGCAGCCACCCGGGACTAGCGGGGGGCTCCTACAATGAGCAGTTCTTC. This codes for CASSHPGLAGGSYNEQFF.

The chain is built from TRBV11-2 and TRBJ1-2; tentative D call: TRBD1 (6 bases). The germline V gene encodes CDR1 SGHAT and CDR2 FQNNGV. The CDR3 has 15 amino acids. Trimming pared 5 bases from V and 5 bases from J, leaving 18 bases between. The CDR3 sequence is CASSNRDRGAYGYTF. As DNA, the CDR3 is TGTGCCAGCAGCAACAGGGACCGAGGTGCTTATGGCTACACCTTC.

This rearrangement joins TRBV24-1 to TRBJ2-3, with 9 bases identical to TRBD1. Germline CDR1 is KGHDR and CDR2 is SFDVKD. J was trimmed by 5 bases and V by 4 bases; bases with no gene match: 15. The CDR3 spans 18 residues. CDR3 in amino acids: CATSDRATGGFLIDTQYF. In DNA, the CDR3 is TGTGCCACCAGTGACCGCGCGACAGGGGGATTTCTCATAGATACGCAGTATTTT.

This chain links TRBV24-1 with TRBJ2-1; 7 positions match TRBD2. CDR1 KGHDR and CDR2 SFDVKD come from the germline V gene. The trim removed 9 bases at V and 1 base at J, leaving 8 bases unmatched. This CDR3 region has 15 residues. CDR3: CATAVGGGSYNEQFF. CDR3 coding DNA: TGTGCCACCGCCGTTGGCGGGGGATCCTACAATGAGCAGTTCTTC.

The chain has TRBV11-3 and TRBJ2-7; tentatively, D is TRBD2 (5 bases). The CDR3 has 12 amino acids. V dropped 1 base and J dropped 5 bases, with 6 bases sitting between them. Germline loops: CDR1 SGHNT, CDR2 YENEEA. Written as DNA, the CDR3 is TGTGCCAGCAGCTTAGGCGGGCACGAGCAGTACTTC. Amino acids: CASSLGGHEQYF.

The chain uses TRBV28 and TRBJ1-3; D remains unclear. Germline-derived CDR1 and CDR2 are MDHEN and SYDVKM. The CDR3 length is 14 residues. V was clipped by 9 bases and J by 2 bases, with 14 bases between them. CDR3 in DNA: TGTGCCAGTGGCCCCAGGCGTCCTGGAAACACCATATATTTT. Residues: CASGPRRPGNTIYF.

This chain uses TRBV29-1 with TRBJ1-1; 7 nucleotides line up with TRBD1. There are 14 residues in the CDR3. The trim removed 6 bases at V and 5 bases at J, leaving 12 bases unmatched. Germline V lookup: CDR1 SQVTM, CDR2 ANQGSEA. CDR3 amino acids: CSVLLQGIPTEAFF. The CDR3 DNA follows: TGCAGCGTGCTACTACAGGGGATCCCTACTGAAGCTTTCTTT.

The V and J genes are TRBV28 and TRBJ2-7; 9 bases align to TRBD1. The CDR3 is made up of 15 amino acids. V shed 4 bases, J shed 4 bases, and the junction held 8 bases outside the gene matches. CDR1 and CDR2 (germline): MDHEN, SYDVKM. The CDR3 DNA sequence: TGTGCCAGCAGTTCCCCGGGACAGGGAGAGTACGAGCAGTACTTC. This translates into CASSSPGQGEYEQYF.

The rearrangement links TRBV5-4 to TRBJ2-5, with D possibly matching TRBD2 (6 bases). CDR3 length: 15 amino acids. V dropped 0 bases and J dropped 5 bases, with 14 bases sitting between them. Germline-derived CDR1 and CDR2 are SGHNT and YYREEE (reference sequence). The CDR3 DNA is TGTGCCAGCAGCTTGGGCGGGGACCTGGGGGAGACCCAGTACTTC. Its translation is CASSLGGDLGETQYF.

This chain joins TRBV3-1 (or the pseudogene TRBV3-2) and TRBJ2-7; D remains ambiguous. This CDR3 comprises 16 residues. Germline V gene sequence: CDR1 LGHDT, CDR2 YNNKEL (reference sequence). V lost 1 base, J lost 2 bases, and 15 bases lay in between. CDR3 amino acids: CASSQGSSSVTYEQYF. The DNA of the CDR3 is TGTGCCAGCAGCCAAGGATCGTCGTCAGTCACCTACGAGCAGTACTTC.

This chain links TRBV2 with TRBJ2-3; D is possibly TRBD2 (5 bases). Germline V gene lookup returns CDR1 SNHLY and CDR2 FYNNEI. The CDR3 spans 13 residues. V lost 1 base and J 10 bases, leaving 12 bases between the germline ends. The CDR3, as DNA: TGTGCCAGCAGTGAAGAGGAGGCGCTCGCGCAGTATTTT. Amino acid sequence: CASSEEEALAQYF.

The chain has TRBV9 and TRBJ1-1; unclear D gene. Germline V lookup: CDR1 SGDLS, CDR2 YYNGEE. CDR3 size: 13 residues. V lost 3 bases, J lost 4 bases, and 10 bases lay in between. The CDR3 protein is CASSALSGTEAFF. The CDR3 DNA reads as TGTGCCAGCAGCGCTCTTAGCGGCACTGAAGCTTTCTTT. The variable domain in full, with the rest retrieved from reference TRBV9 and TRBJ1-1, is DSGVTQTPKHLITATGQRVTLRCSPRSGDLSVYWYQQSLDQGLQFLIQYYNGEERAKGNILERFSAQQFPDLHSELNLSSLELGDSALYFCASSALSGTEAFFGQGTRLTVV.

This sequence joins TRBV14 and TRBJ1-1; D is perhaps TRBD1 (5 bases). The CDR3 consists of 14 residues. V was shortened by 8 bases and J by 6 bases, with 19 bases between the two germline ends. From germline, CDR1 is SGHDN and CDR2 FVKESK. The chain's CDR3 is CASSLGGGVAEAFF. CDR3 DNA: TGTGCCAGCTCCCTCGGGGGGGGAGTGGCTGAAGCTTTCTTT.

The chain recombines TRBV18 with TRBJ1-5; 7 bases agree with TRBD1. The germline gives CDR1 KGHSH, CDR2 LQKENI. V lost 2 bases, J lost 0 bases, and 10 bases stayed unmatched. This CDR3 is 18 amino acids long. This CDR3 is CASSPFPPDRTSNQPQHF. The CDR3 nucleotides are TGTGCCAGCTCACCATTCCCCCCGGACAGGACTAGCAATCAGCCCCAGCATTTT. Filled out from reference TRBV18 and TRBJ1-5, the complete variable domain reads NAGVMQNPRHLVRRRGQEARLRCSPMKGHSHVYWYRQLPEEGLKFMVYLQKENIIDESGMPKERFSAEFPKEGPSILRIQQVVRGDSAAYFCASSPFPPDRTSNQPQHFGDGTRLSIL.

This chain links TRBV6-2 or TRBV6-3 with TRBJ2-1; tentative D call: TRBD2 (7 bases). The CDR3 has 13 residues. Germline assignment: CDR1 MNHEY and CDR2 SVGEGT. The V end was cut by 5 bases, the J end by 10 bases, with 15 bases between. Written as DNA, the CDR3 is TGTGCCAGCAGTCCCTGGGGGGGCAGGGAGCAGTTCTTC. Translation: CASSPWGGREQFF.

The V gene is TRBV11-3, the J gene TRBJ1-1; 8 bases align to TRBD1. CDR3 length: 14 residues. The germline V gene has CDR1 SGHNT and CDR2 YENEEA. V was pared by 2 bases and J by 6 bases, with 5 bases of the junction left unmatched. Written as DNA, the CDR3 is TGTGCCAGCAGCTTATCAGGGGGCGCCCCTGAAGCTTTCTTT. Translation gives CASSLSGGAPEAFF. Full variable domain (rest looked up from reference TRBV11-3 and TRBJ1-1): EAGVVQSPRYKIIEKKQPVAFWCNPISGHNTLYWYLQNLGQGPELLIRYENEEAVDDSQLPKDRFSAERLKGVDSTLKIQPAELGDSAVYLCASSLSGGAPEAFFGQGTRLTVV.

The V call is TRBV5-5, the J call TRBJ1-5; D gene unclear. V was pared by 0 bases and J by 6 bases, with 13 bases between. This CDR3 has 15 residues. Germline V gene data show CDR1 as SGHKS and CDR2 as YYEKEE (reference sequence). The CDR3 DNA reads as TGTGCCAGCAGCTTGGACGGGATATCGAGTCAGCCCCAGCATTTT. It codes for CASSLDGISSQPQHF.

This clone appeared once. The chain employs TRBV11-1 and TRBJ2-3; 7 nucleotides align to TRBD1. Germline lookup yields CDR1 SGHAT and CDR2 FQDESV (reference sequence). The CDR3 consists of 14 residues. V shed 7 bases, J shed 3 bases, and the junction held 7 bases outside the gene matches. The CDR3: CASKGTAVTDTQYF. The CDR3 coding sequence is TGTGCCAGCAAGGGGACAGCAGTTACAGATACGCAGTATTTT.

V is TRBV9 and J is TRBJ2-1, with TRBD2 matching 13 bases. CDR1 and CDR2 from the germline V gene are SGDLS and YYNGEE. The CDR3 extends over 17 amino acids. Trimming at V came to 4 bases and at J to 9 bases, leaving 13 bases not matched to a gene. The CDR3 DNA reads as TGTGCCAGCAGCTTTGGAGGACTAGCGGGAGCCGGGGGTGAGCAGTTCTTC. It is translated as CASSFGGLAGAGGEQFF.

The rearrangement joins TRBV7-2 to TRBJ2-7; 12 bases are a match to TRBD2. CDR1 SGHTA and CDR2 FQGNSA come from the germline V gene. J was trimmed by 3 bases and V by 0 bases; bases with no gene match: 3. This CDR3 region has 16 residues. Written as DNA, the CDR3 is TGTGCCAGCAGCTTAGCCGGACTAGCGGGGTTCTACGAGCAGTACTTC. This gives the protein CASSLAGLAGFYEQYF.

V usage is TRBV30 and J usage is TRBJ1-2, with 7 bases fitting TRBD1. Germline V gene data show CDR1 as GTSNPN and CDR2 as SVGIG (reference sequence). V trimming: 3 bases; J trimming: 1 base; junction bases outside the gene matches: 11. The CDR3 spans 16 residues. This CDR3 is CAWSPHRGADNYGYTF. CDR3 DNA: TGTGCCTGGAGCCCACACAGGGGTGCGGATAACTATGGCTACACCTTC.

This sequence joins TRBV30 and TRBJ1-5; D unclear. CDR1 is GTSNPN and CDR2 is SVGIG in the germline V gene (reference sequence). The V end lost 1 base, the J end lost 4 bases, and 8 bases lay between the germline ends. The CDR3 sequence is 13 residues long. The CDR3 is CAWSGQSNQPQHF. Here the CDR3 DNA reads TGTGCCTGGAGTGGTCAGTCAAATCAGCCCCAGCATTTT.

V is TRBV6-5 and J is TRBJ1-1, with D possibly being TRBD1 (5 bases). Germline V gives CDR1 MNHEY, CDR2 SVGAGI. The CDR3 spans 14 residues. V lost 5 bases and J 5 bases, leaving 15 bases between the germline ends. The DNA of the CDR3 is TGTGCCAGCAGTCCCCACGGGGGTAGGACTGAAGCTTTCTTT. Amino acid sequence: CASSPHGGRTEAFF.

The rearrangement links TRBV21-1 to TRBJ2-1; the DNA was not compared with TRBD2, the D call given in the table. TRBV21-1 represents a pseudogene. The CDR3 sequence is 17 residues long. CDR3 residues: CASSKETSGRVGDEQFF. DNA for the CDR3: TGTGCCAGCAGCAAAGAAACTAGCGGGAGGGTGGGCGATGAGCAGTTCTTC.

This rearrangement joins TRBV19 to TRBJ1-2; D may be TRBD1 (6 bases). Germline-derived CDR1 and CDR2 are LNHDA and SQIVND (reference sequence). The V and J ends lost 3 bases and 4 bases respectively, with 15 bases between them. CDR3 length equals 15 residues. CDR3: CASSMSTGATYGYTF. The CDR3, as DNA: TGTGCCAGTAGTATGTCGACAGGAGCGACCTATGGCTACACCTTC.

The rearrangement uses TRBV6-5 and TRBJ2-2, with D possibly matching TRBD1 (5 bases). Germline CDR1 is MNHEY and CDR2 is SVGAGI. Trimming removed 5 bases from V and 1 base from J, with 8 bases in between. The CDR3 consists of 14 residues. The CDR3, as DNA: TGTGCCAGCAGTCACGACAGGAACACCGGGGAGCTGTTTTTT. Its protein is CASSHDRNTGELFF.

This chain connects TRBV27 to TRBJ2-7, with D possibly TRBD1 on 6 matching bases. Germline loops: CDR1 MNHEY, CDR2 SMNVEV (reference sequence). The length of the CDR3 is 14 residues. Deletions cut 6 bases from V and 0 bases from J, with 12 bases between. The DNA of the CDR3 is TGTGCCAGCAGCGACCGGGACATCTCCTACGAGCAGTACTTC. This codes for CASSDRDISYEQYF.

This sequence joins TRBV7-3 and TRBJ1-6; TRBD1 is a possible D gene (5 bases). The CDR3 extends over 15 amino acids. The V and J ends lost 5 bases and 6 bases respectively, with 14 bases between them. The germline CDR1 and CDR2 sequences are SGHTA and FQGTGA. DNA for the CDR3: TGTGCCAGCAGCCCAACGGGACTAAGTAATTCACCCCTCCACTTT. It translates to CASSPTGLSNSPLHF.

The chain recombines TRBV3-1 (or the pseudogene TRBV3-2) with TRBJ2-2; 10 positions agree with TRBD2. Germline CDR1 LGHDT, CDR2 YNNKEL (reference sequence). After removal of 0 bases from V and 5 bases from J, the junction contained 6 bases not matched to a gene. The CDR3 is 17 amino acids. DNA for the CDR3: TGTGCCAGCAGCCAAGATGCTCTAGCGGGAGTTACCGGGGAGCTGTTTTTT. Its protein is CASSQDALAGVTGELFF.

The chain has TRBV15 and TRBJ1-3; D is unresolved. The V end was cut by 0 bases, the J end by 1 base, with 4 bases between. CDR3 size: 14 residues. Germline CDR1 is LNHNV and CDR2 is YYDKDF (reference sequence). CDR3 residues: CATSRDRSGNTIYF. The CDR3 coding sequence is TGTGCCACCAGCAGAGACAGGTCTGGAAACACCATATATTTT.